A single sample gave rise to the 21 T cell receptor beta chains below, sequenced in a study of response to subunit inactivated influenza vaccine. TCRdb ran MiXCR on the RT-PCR reads and lists one entry per CDR3 protein. The sample yields a few hundred thousand distinct CDR3 sequences, around 11% seen once. The data also belong to a second study, concerning T cells expressing NK-cell markers. As that report states: Making the TCR beta cDNA relied on 5'RACE template switching with UMIs.

The source material was PBMCs from blood, sampled on the day of vaccination. All receptors derive from a man aged 50-59 years who received an inactivated influenza vaccine.

The rearrangement links TRBV12-3 or TRBV12-4 to TRBJ1-2; 7 bases map to TRBD1. The length of the CDR3 is 14 residues. J gave up 2 bases and V 5 bases, and 5 bases lay outside the gene matches. For the CDR3, the DNA is TGTGCCAGCAGTCTATCGACAGGGAACTATGGCTACACCTTC. Residues: CASSLSTGNYGYTF.

This clonotype has only a few counts. The chain is built from TRBV9 and TRBJ1-2, with unresolved D. Germline V gene data show CDR1 as SGDLS and CDR2 as YYNGEE. Between the trimmed V and J ends, which lost 0 bases and 6 bases, there was a span of 15 bases. The CDR3 length is 15 residues. CDR3 sequence: CASSVGAGRLDGYTF. The CDR3 DNA sequence: TGTGCCAGCAGCGTAGGGGCAGGCAGACTTGATGGCTACACCTTC.

This clonotype showed up many times. The chain combines TRBV29-1 with TRBJ2-1, with D unresolved. Trimming took off 3 bases at V and 2 bases at J, with 11 bases between the two ends. The CDR3 has 14 residues. Germline V gene data show CDR1 as SQVTM and CDR2 as ANQGSEA. CDR3 region: CSVDGVSTYNEQFF. CDR3 DNA: TGCAGCGTTGATGGGGTCTCGACCTACAATGAGCAGTTCTTC.

The table lists this clonotype with a few counts. This chain uses TRBV19 with TRBJ2-2; D may match TRBD1 or TRBD2 (5 bases each). Trimming left V 2 bases short and J 2 bases short, with 12 bases between. Germline V gene sequence: CDR1 LNHDA, CDR2 SQIVND (reference sequence). This CDR3 is built from 16 residues. The CDR3 region is CASSISWGSNTGELFF. DNA of the CDR3: TGTGCCAGTAGTATAAGTTGGGGGTCTAACACCGGGGAGCTGTTTTTT.

This chain joins TRBV7-6 and TRBJ2-1, with D uncertain. V lost 4 bases to trimming and J lost 7 bases, with 23 bases between them. The CDR3 spans 17 residues. Germline V gene lookup returns CDR1 SGHVS and CDR2 FNYEAQ. The CDR3 bases are TGTGCCAGCAGCTCCCCTCGCCCGCTCGTTGGGGTAAATGAGCAGTTCTTC. Residues: CASSSPRPLVGVNEQFF.

This clonotype was counted between two and nine times. J is TRBJ2-5 and V is TRBV20-1, with 12 bases identical to TRBD2. The CDR3 totals 16 residues. From germline, CDR1 is DFQATT and CDR2 SNEGSKA (reference sequence). V shed 2 bases and J 5 bases; nucleotides not matched to a gene: 9. CDR3 DNA: TGCAGTGCTAGATCTAGCGGGAGGGCCTTTCGGGAGACCCAGTACTTC. This translates into CSARSSGRAFRETQYF.

This clonotype appeared many times. This chain links TRBV12-3 or TRBV12-4 with TRBJ2-1; 14 bases agree with TRBD2. The V segment lost 4 bases and the J segment 7 bases; nucleotides outside the gene matches: 0. This CDR3 has 14 residues. CDR3 nucleotide sequence: TGTGCCAGCAGTTGGACTAGCGGGAGGAATGAGCAGTTCTTC. Amino acids: CASSWTSGRNEQFF.

The CDR3 protein is CASSSKRGAGHNEQFF. The CDR3 coding sequence is TGTGCCAGCAGCTCGAAGCGGGGGGCGGGCCACAATGAGCAGTTCTTC. The V gene is TRBV7-2, the J gene TRBJ2-1; the match to TRBD2 covers 9 bases. With V trimmed by 4 bases and J by 5 bases, 9 bases remained unmatched. CDR1 is SGHTA and CDR2 is FQGNSA in the germline V gene. The CDR3 length is 16 residues. Based on the CDR3 plus reference TRBV7-2 and TRBJ2-1, the full variable domain is GAGVSQSPSNKVTEKGKDVELRCDPISGHTALYWYRQSLGQGLEFLIYFQGNSAPDKSGLPSDRFSAERTGGSVSTLTIQRTQQEDSAVYLCASSSKRGAGHNEQFFGPGTRLTVL.

This clonotype has more than one count but fewer than ten. This chain links TRBV5-1 with TRBJ2-7; D is possibly TRBD1 (6 bases). Between the trimmed V and J ends, which lost 5 bases and 5 bases, there was a span of 23 bases. Germline CDR1 is SGHRS and CDR2 is YFSETQ. CDR3 length equals 16 residues. The CDR3 sequence is CASSPSVTGIRDEQYF. The CDR3 DNA sequence: TGCGCCAGCAGTCCCTCGGTAACAGGGATAAGGGACGAGCAGTACTTC.

This rearrangement joins TRBV7-9 to TRBJ2-7; a possible D gene is TRBD1 (5 bases). Trimming took 4 bases from V and 6 from J, leaving 10 bases between them. The CDR3 extends over 12 amino acids. In germline, CDR1 is SEHNR, CDR2 FQNEAQ (reference sequence). The CDR3 region is CASSSKGLEQYF. The DNA of the CDR3 is TGTGCCAGCAGCTCCAAGGGGCTCGAGCAGTACTTC.

This clonotype was counted many times. This chain links TRBV10-3 with TRBJ2-5, with D possibly being TRBD1 (6 bases). Looked up from germline, CDR1 is ENHRY and CDR2 is SYGVKD. V gave up 4 bases and J gave up 5 bases, with 8 bases separating them. The CDR3 has 12 residues. The CDR3 bases are TGTGCCATCAGTGGACAGGAGGAGACCCAGTACTTC. Translated: CAISGQEETQYF.

The chain carries TRBV4-3 and TRBJ2-1; no clear D gene. Per germline, CDR1 LGHNA and CDR2 YSLEER. The CDR3 is 14 residues long. With 0 bases removed from V and 4 bases from J, the gap between germline ends came to 7 bases. The chain's CDR3 is CASSQDSGYNEQFF. CDR3 nucleotide sequence: TGCGCCAGCAGCCAAGATTCTGGTTACAATGAGCAGTTCTTC.

This clonotype was found many times. This rearrangement joins TRBV3-1 to TRBJ2-7; 10 positions agree with TRBD1. This CDR3 has 14 residues. CDR1 and CDR2 from the germline V gene are LGHDT and YNNKEL (reference sequence). After removal of 6 bases from V and 1 base from J, the junction contained 3 bases not matched to a gene. The chain's CDR3 is CASRRDRGSYEQYF. The CDR3 DNA is TGTGCCAGCAGACGGGACAGGGGTTCCTACGAGCAGTACTTC.

The chain uses TRBV5-2 and TRBJ1-1. TRBV5-2 is described as a pseudogene. There are 13 residues in the CDR3. The chain's CDR3 is CARGPGSDTEAFF. The CDR3 region has the DNA TGTGCCAGGGGCCCTGGGTCCGACACTGAAGCTTTCTTT.

Only a few counts were recorded for this clonotype. V usage is TRBV30 and J usage is TRBJ2-1; a weak D match, TRBD2 (5 bases). V was cut by 2 bases and J by 3 bases, with 8 bases left in between. Germline V lookup: CDR1 GTSNPN, CDR2 SVGIG (reference sequence). The CDR3 has 13 residues. The CDR3 DNA is TGTGCCTGGAGTCGGGATAGCTACAATGAGCAGTTCTTC. It specifies CAWSRDSYNEQFF. The full variable domain, with the rest looked up from reference TRBV30 and TRBJ2-1, is SQTIHQWPATLVQPVGSPLSLECTVEGTSNPNLYWYRQAAGRGLQLLFYSVGIGQISSEVPQNLSASRPQDRQFILSSKKLLLSDSGFYLCAWSRDSYNEQFFGPGTRLTVL.

This clonotype was counted only a few times. The chain couples TRBV20-1 to TRBJ2-7; 9 nucleotides align to TRBD2. This CDR3 is built from 15 residues. V gave up 4 bases and J gave up 4 bases; unmatched junction bases: 11. Germline CDR1 DFQATT, CDR2 SNEGSKA (reference sequence). The CDR3, as DNA: TGCAGTGCTACCGAACCTCCAGCGGGGGGTTACGAGCAGTACTTC. Protein: CSATEPPAGGYEQYF.

This clonotype was seen at least ten times. The rearrangement uses TRBV28 and TRBJ1-5; TRBD1 might be the D (6 bases). CDR1 is MDHEN and CDR2 is SYDVKM in the germline V gene. V was cut by 6 bases and J by 7 bases, with 16 bases left in between. There are 14 residues in the CDR3. This chain's CDR3 is CASSRGQWLQPQHF. The DNA of the CDR3 is TGTGCCAGCAGCCGTGGACAGTGGCTACAGCCCCAGCATTTT.

This clonotype came up a few times. V is TRBV20-1 and J is TRBJ1-1; D is unresolved. V was cut by 6 bases and J by 4 bases, with 15 bases left in between. Germline V CDR1 and CDR2: DFQATT, SNEGSKA (reference sequence). This CDR3 has 13 amino acids. CDR3 DNA sequence: TGCAGTGCCCTCGTGGACGAACCCACTGAAGCTTTCTTT. It encodes CSALVDEPTEAFF.

This clonotype has more than one count but fewer than ten. The chain carries TRBV7-2 and TRBJ1-6; TRBD1 is a possible D gene (5 bases). The V end lost 2 bases, the J end lost 0 bases, and 8 bases lay between the germline ends. The CDR3 has 16 amino acids. Germline values: CDR1 SGHTA, CDR2 FQGNSA. The CDR3 DNA reads TGTGCCAGCAGCTTATACAGGAGCTCCTATAATTCACCCCTCCACTTT. It translates to CASSLYRSSYNSPLHF.

V and J are TRBV7-9 and TRBJ2-1, with 7 bases matching TRBD1. Germline lookup yields CDR1 SEHNR and CDR2 FQNEAQ (reference sequence). V gave up 7 bases and J gave up 4 bases; unmatched junction bases: 10. The CDR3 totals 15 residues. CDR3: CASKGPGQRYNEQFF. CDR3 sequence (DNA): TGTGCCAGCAAAGGACCGGGACAGAGATACAATGAGCAGTTCTTC.

The chain is built from TRBV28 and TRBJ2-3; no clear D. CDR3 length: 12 residues. Germline V CDR1 and CDR2: MDHEN, SYDVKM. V lost 2 bases, J lost 4 bases, and 4 bases lay in between. The DNA of the CDR3 is TGTGCCAGCAGTTTAAATCCAGATACGCAGTATTTT. Residues: CASSLNPDTQYF.